This T cell receptor (beta chain) was sequenced during a study of blood T cell repertoires in COVID-19. The wider study: Spain, Italy and the United States supplied samples that represented acute and convalescent COVID-19. Sources were T cells, B-cell-depleted T cells, or PBMCs; the material itself was cDNA or gDNA.

Original processing methods: Estimation of nucleated cell counts was performed using reference gene primer amplification. Assay used: immunoSEQ multiplex PCR; TCRdb lists only in-frame clones, some missing. V and J calls and clone size are given by that table; D and trimming were obtained from the DNA. Of fewer than 250,000 clones detected, about 89% appear once; the ten largest clones hold about 6.5%. CDR3 length: 14 amino acids. V dropped 5 bases and J dropped 4; count of bases not matched to a gene: 5. CDR1 and CDR2 (germline): LNHNV, YYDKDF (reference sequence). This clonotype originated in a man in his sixties who had recovered from COVID-19. The rearrangement uses TRBV15 and TRBJ2-3, with 8 bases aligning to TRBD1. Specimen: peripheral blood. CDR3 residues: CATSARTGPDTQYF. In DNA form, the CDR3 reads TGTGCCACCAGCGCTCGGACAGGGCCAGATACGCAGTATTTT.